The rows below give T cell receptor beta chains drawn from one sample of a study of beta chain features in type 1 diabetes. Libraries were prepared by immunoSEQ multiplex PCR; TCRdb keeps only in-frame clonotypes and omits some of them. The sample lists about 350,000 clones; around 19% were seen once. Sequenced input: naive CD4+ T cells from blood. The receptors were sampled from a woman under 30 in good health. Each CDR3 is given with its conserved first and last residue. Fields, in order: J gene, V gene, CDR3 protein.

j_gene: TRBJ2-7; v_gene: TRBV5-4; CDR3aa: CASSLAGGLYEQYF
j_gene: TRBJ1-2; v_gene: TRBV7-9; CDR3aa: CASSLGQGSGYTF
j_gene: TRBJ1-2; v_gene: TRBV29-1; CDR3aa: CSVGDRGTYGYTF
j_gene: TRBJ2-7; v_gene: TRBV4-1; CDR3aa: CASSQVRGAFGLAGEFSYEQYF
j_gene: TRBJ2-3; v_gene: TRBV30; CDR3aa: CAWSVPAGGDTQYF
j_gene: TRBJ2-5; v_gene: TRBV6-1; CDR3aa: CASSESLPSGETQYF
j_gene: TRBJ2-4; v_gene: TRBV19; CDR3aa: CASRGQGAGKNIQYF
j_gene: TRBJ2-1; v_gene: TRBV7-9; CDR3aa: CASSLAKGLEQFF
j_gene: TRBJ2-4; v_gene: TRBV6-5; CDR3aa: CASSYHRTGAKNIQYF
j_gene: TRBJ1-1; v_gene: TRBV7-2; CDR3aa: CASSSSGGLNTEAFF
j_gene: TRBJ1-1; v_gene: TRBV6-5; CDR3aa: CASSPTREFTEAFF
j_gene: TRBJ1-1; v_gene: TRBV30; CDR3aa: CAWSATPMNTEAFF
j_gene: TRBJ1-4; v_gene: TRBV15; CDR3aa: CATSRDSANEKLFF
j_gene: TRBJ1-1; v_gene: TRBV7-3; CDR3aa: CASSLGRDMEAFF
j_gene: TRBJ2-3; v_gene: TRBV7-2; CDR3aa: CASSRQGLQYF
j_gene: TRBJ1-4; v_gene: TRBV4-1; CDR3aa: CASSQGGIWEKLFF
j_gene: TRBJ2-1; v_gene: TRBV5-1; CDR3aa: CASSLQRAGNEQFF
j_gene: TRBJ1-2; v_gene: TRBV18; CDR3aa: CASSPRQDQDGYTF
j_gene: TRBJ2-1; v_gene: TRBV30; CDR3aa: CAWSPYSGGVAEQFF
j_gene: TRBJ2-3; v_gene: TRBV9; CDR3aa: CASSVTSGETDTQYF
j_gene: TRBJ2-7; v_gene: TRBV5-1; CDR3aa: CASGGEAYEQYF
j_gene: TRBJ1-2; v_gene: TRBV7-9; CDR3aa: CASSSGQGYGYTF
j_gene: TRBJ2-5; v_gene: TRBV7-2; CDR3aa: CASSRDFLETQYF
j_gene: TRBJ1-2; v_gene: TRBV30; CDR3aa: CAWAPRNYGYTF
j_gene: TRBJ1-6; v_gene: TRBV28; CDR3aa: CASSSGSSPLHF
j_gene: TRBJ2-3; v_gene: TRBV25-1; CDR3aa: CASSGPARADTQYF
j_gene: TRBJ1-5; v_gene: TRBV4-1; CDR3aa: CASSQGGYGFNSNQPQHF
j_gene: TRBJ2-5; v_gene: TRBV7-9; CDR3aa: CASTPGGREVETQYF
j_gene: TRBJ2-3; v_gene: TRBV29-1; CDR3aa: CSVEVGGSDTQYF
j_gene: TRBJ2-7; v_gene: TRBV7-8; CDR3aa: CASSLGEYRQASYEQYF
j_gene: TRBJ1-5; v_gene: TRBV7-2; CDR3aa: CASSLNGGWEPQHF